This TCR beta chain was sequenced during a study of regulatory T cells in long-lasting Graves disease. The V and J ends lost 7 bases and 0 bases respectively, with 19 bases between them. This CDR3 has 16 residues. CDR1 and CDR2 from the germline V gene are MDHEN and SYDVKM. Combining iRepertoire HTBI primers with Arm-PCR of CDR3 regions, the authors built TCR beta libraries. TCRdb reprocessed the multiplex PCR reads via MiXCR and lists one record per CDR3 protein. The sample contains about 220,000 distinct CDR3 sequences, roughly a fifth of which appear only once. Time point in this sample: newly diagnosed GD, antithyroid drugs for less than 3 months. RNA isolated from PBMCs was used to make the TCR library. This sample also belongs to another study, concerning T cells in Graves' hyperthyroidism and ophthalmopathy.

This specimen consisted of peripheral blood mononuclear cells (PBMCs), obtained at new diagnosis, from a patient treated with antithyroid drugs. This sequence originates from a woman aged 25-40 years with Graves disease. This chain links TRBV28 with TRBJ2-7, with D hard to call. The CDR3 protein is CASTKRSSLGSYEQYF. DNA for the CDR3: TGTGCCAGCACCAAAAGGTCGTCACTCGGCTCCTACGAGCAGTACTTC.